Sequencing of this TCR beta chain was carried out in a study of OX40 agonist ivuxolimab in advanced cancers. Study overall: Partial responses were achieved by three patients: one hepatocellular carcinoma, two cutaneous melanoma. Findings and limits, study-wide: Compared with CD4+, CD8+ T cells on average had more expanded clones.

As concerns this clone: Its target is unknown.

The V gene lost 4 bases and the J gene lost 4 bases, with 15 bases spanning the gap. CDR3 length equals 15 residues. Per germline, CDR1 SGDLS and CDR2 YYNGEE. The repertoire was sequenced with immunoSEQ multiplex PCR; TCRdb's copy has only in-frame clones and lacks some. The data show over 30,000 clones, approximately 89% seen once. This TCR derives from an adult with an advanced solid tumor such as melanoma, head and neck, liver or kidney cancer. Here the sequenced sample was CD4+ or CD8+ T cells sorted from blood, taken in a trial of the OX40 agonist ivuxolimab. The J gene is TRBJ2-1, the V gene TRBV9; D perhaps matches TRBD2 (6 bases). CDR3 loop: CASSFGTEGYNEQFF. The CDR3 nucleotides are TGTGCCAGCAGCTTCGGGACGGAGGGTTACAATGAGCAGTTCTTC.